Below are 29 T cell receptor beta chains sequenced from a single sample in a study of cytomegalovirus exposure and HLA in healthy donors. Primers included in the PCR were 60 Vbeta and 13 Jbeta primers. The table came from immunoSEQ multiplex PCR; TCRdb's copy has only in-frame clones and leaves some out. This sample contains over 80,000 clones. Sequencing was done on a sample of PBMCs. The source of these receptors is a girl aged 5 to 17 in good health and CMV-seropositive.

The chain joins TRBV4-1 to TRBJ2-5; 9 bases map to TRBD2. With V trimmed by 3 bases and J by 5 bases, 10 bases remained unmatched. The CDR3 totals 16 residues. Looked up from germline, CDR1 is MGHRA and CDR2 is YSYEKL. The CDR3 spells CASSHYAGGYRETQYF. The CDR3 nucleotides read TGCGCCAGCAGCCATTACGCGGGGGGGTATCGGGAGACCCAGTACTTC.

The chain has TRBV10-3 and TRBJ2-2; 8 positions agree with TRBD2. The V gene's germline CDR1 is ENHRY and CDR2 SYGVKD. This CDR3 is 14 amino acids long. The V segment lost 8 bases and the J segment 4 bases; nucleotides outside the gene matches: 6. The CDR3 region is CAIPREGPTGELFF. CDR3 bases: TGTGCCATCCCCCGGGAGGGGCCCACCGGGGAGCTGTTTTTT.

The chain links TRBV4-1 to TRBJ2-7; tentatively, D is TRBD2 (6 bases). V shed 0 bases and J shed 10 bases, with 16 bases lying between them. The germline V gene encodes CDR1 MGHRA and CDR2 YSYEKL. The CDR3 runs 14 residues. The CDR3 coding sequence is TGCGCCAGCAGCCAAGATCGGACGGACTACGGACAGTACTTC. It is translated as CASSQDRTDYGQYF.

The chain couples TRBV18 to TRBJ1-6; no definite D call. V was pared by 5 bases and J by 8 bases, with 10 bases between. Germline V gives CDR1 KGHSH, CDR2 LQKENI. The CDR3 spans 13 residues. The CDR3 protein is CASSTRADSPLHF. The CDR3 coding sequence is TGTGCCAGCTCAACTAGGGCGGATTCACCCCTCCACTTT. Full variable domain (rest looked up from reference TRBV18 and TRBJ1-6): NAGVMQNPRHLVRRRGQEARLRCSPMKGHSHVYWYRQLPEEGLKFMVYLQKENIIDESGMPKERFSAEFPKEGPSILRIQQVVRGDSAAYFCASSTRADSPLHFGNGTRLTVT.

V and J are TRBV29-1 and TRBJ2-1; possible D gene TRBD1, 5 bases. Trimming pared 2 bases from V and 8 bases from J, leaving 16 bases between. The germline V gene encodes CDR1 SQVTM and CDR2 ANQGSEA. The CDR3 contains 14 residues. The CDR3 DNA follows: TGCAGCGTTGAACAGGGTTTTGTTGTCCATGAGCAGTTCTTC. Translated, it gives CSVEQGFVVHEQFF.

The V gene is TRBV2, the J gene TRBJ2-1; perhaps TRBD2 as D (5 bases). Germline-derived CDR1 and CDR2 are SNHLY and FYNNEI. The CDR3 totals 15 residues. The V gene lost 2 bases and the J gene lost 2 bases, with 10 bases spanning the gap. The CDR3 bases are TGTGCCAGCAGTGAAACGGGAACCACCTACAATGAGCAGTTCTTC. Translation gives CASSETGTTYNEQFF.

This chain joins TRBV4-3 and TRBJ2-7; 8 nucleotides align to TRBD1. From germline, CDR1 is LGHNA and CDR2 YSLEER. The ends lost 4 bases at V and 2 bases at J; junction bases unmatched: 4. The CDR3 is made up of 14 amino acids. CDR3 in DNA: TGCGCCAGCAGCCGGGACAGGCGCGCCTACGAGCAGTACTTC. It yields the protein CASSRDRRAYEQYF.

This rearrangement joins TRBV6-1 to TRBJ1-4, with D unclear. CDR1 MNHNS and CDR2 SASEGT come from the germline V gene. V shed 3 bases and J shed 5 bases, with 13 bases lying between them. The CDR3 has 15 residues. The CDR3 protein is CASSELNEQNEKLFF. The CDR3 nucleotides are TGTGCCAGCAGTGAGTTAAACGAACAAAATGAAAAACTGTTTTTT.

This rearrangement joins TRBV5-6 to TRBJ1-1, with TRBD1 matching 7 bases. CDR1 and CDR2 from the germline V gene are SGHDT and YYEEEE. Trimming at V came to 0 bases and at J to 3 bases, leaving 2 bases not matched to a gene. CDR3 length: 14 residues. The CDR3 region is CASSLGTGYTEAFF. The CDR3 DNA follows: TGTGCCAGCAGCTTGGGGACAGGTTACACTGAAGCTTTCTTT.

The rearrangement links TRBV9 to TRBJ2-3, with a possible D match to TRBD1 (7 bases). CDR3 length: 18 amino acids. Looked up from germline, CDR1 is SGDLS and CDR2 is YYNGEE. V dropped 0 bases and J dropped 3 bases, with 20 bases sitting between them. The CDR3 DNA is TGTGCCAGCAGCGTAGTAGGGGGGCTTCAGGGGGTGACAGATACGCAGTATTTT. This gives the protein CASSVVGGLQGVTDTQYF.

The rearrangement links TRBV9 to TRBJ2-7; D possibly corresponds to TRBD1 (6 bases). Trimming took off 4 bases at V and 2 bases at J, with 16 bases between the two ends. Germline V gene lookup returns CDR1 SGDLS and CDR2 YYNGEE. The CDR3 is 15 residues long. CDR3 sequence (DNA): TGTGCCAGCAGCCCCATCCGGGACAACGCCTACGAGCAGTACTTC. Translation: CASSPIRDNAYEQYF. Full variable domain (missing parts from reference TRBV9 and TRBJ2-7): DSGVTQTPKHLITATGQRVTLRCSPRSGDLSVYWYQQSLDQGLQFLIQYYNGEERAKGNILERFSAQQFPDLHSELNLSSLELGDSALYFCASSPIRDNAYEQYFGPGTRLTVT.

The CDR3 loop is CASSSPPLRGGTEAFF. DNA of the CDR3: TGTGCCAGCAGTTCCCCGCCCCTCCGGGGAGGCACTGAAGCTTTCTTT. The rearrangement links TRBV6-5 to TRBJ1-1; D is uncertain. CDR1 is MNHEY, CDR2 SVGAGI, per germline. The CDR3 spans 16 residues. V lost 4 bases and J lost 4, with 19 bases in between.

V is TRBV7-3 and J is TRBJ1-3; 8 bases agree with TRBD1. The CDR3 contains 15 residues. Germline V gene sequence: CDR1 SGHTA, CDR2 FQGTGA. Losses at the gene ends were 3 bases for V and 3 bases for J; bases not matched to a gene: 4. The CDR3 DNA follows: TGTGCCAGCAGCTTGTCAGGGGGCTTTGGAAACACCATATATTTT. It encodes CASSLSGGFGNTIYF.

This CDR3 reads CSAGQGIGQPQHF. The CDR3 DNA follows: TGCAGCGCTGGACAGGGGATCGGCCAGCCCCAGCATTTT. The chain links TRBV29-1 to TRBJ1-5; 9 bases are a match to TRBD1. This CDR3 is built from 13 residues. Germline V gene sequence: CDR1 SQVTM, CDR2 ANQGSEA. Trimming took 7 bases from V and 7 from J; bases not matched to a gene: 8.

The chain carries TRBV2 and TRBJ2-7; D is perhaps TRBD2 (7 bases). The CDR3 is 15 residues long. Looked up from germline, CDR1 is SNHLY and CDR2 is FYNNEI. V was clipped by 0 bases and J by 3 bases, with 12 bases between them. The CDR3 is CASSEARGAYYEQYF. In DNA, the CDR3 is TGTGCCAGCAGTGAAGCTCGGGGGGCGTACTACGAGCAGTACTTC.

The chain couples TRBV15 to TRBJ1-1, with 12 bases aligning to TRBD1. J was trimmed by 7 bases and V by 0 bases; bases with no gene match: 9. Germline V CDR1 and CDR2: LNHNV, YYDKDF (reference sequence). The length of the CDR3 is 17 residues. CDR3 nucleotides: TGTGCCACCAGCAGAGAGGCACCGGGACAGGGGGCGGTTGAAGCTTTCTTT. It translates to CATSREAPGQGAVEAFF.

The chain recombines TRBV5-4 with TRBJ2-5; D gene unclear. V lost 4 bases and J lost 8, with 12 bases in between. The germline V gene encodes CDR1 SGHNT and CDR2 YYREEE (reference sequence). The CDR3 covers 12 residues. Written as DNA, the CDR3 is TGTGCCAGCAGCCAAAGTGGAGATACCCAGTACTTC. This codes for CASSQSGDTQYF.

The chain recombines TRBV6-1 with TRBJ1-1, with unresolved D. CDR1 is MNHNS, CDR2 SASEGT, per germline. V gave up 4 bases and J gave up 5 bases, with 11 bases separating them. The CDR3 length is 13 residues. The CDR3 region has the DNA TGTGCCAGCAGTGTGGAGGGAGGGACTGAAGCTTTCTTT. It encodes CASSVEGGTEAFF.

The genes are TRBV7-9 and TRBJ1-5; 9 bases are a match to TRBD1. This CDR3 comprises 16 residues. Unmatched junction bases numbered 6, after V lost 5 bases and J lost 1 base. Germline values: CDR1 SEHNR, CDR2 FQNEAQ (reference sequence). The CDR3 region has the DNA TGTGCCAGCAGCCGGGACAGGGTGGGAAGCAATCAGCCCCAGCATTTT. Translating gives CASSRDRVGSNQPQHF.

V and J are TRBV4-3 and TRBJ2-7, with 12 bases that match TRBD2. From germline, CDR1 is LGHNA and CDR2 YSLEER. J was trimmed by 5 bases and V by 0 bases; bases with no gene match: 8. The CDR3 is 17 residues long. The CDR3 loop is CASSQESSGGAGHEQYF. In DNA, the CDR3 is TGCGCCAGCAGCCAAGAGTCTAGCGGGGGGGCCGGGCACGAGCAGTACTTC.

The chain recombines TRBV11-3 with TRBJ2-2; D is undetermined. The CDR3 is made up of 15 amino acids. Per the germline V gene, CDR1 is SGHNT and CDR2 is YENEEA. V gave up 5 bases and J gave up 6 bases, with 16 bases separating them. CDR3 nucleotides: TGTGCCAGCAGCCCACCTCGGAGATTTGCCGGGGAGCTGTTTTTT. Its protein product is CASSPPRRFAGELFF.

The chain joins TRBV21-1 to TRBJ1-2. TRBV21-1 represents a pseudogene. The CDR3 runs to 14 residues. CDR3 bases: TGTGCCAGCATTAAATGTAGGAGTGCCTATGGCTACACCTTC. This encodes CASIKCRSAYGYTF.

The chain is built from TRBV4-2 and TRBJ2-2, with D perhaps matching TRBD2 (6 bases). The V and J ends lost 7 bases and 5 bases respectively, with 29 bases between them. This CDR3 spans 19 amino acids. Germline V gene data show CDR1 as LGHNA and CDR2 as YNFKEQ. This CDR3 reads CASTPLVMVGGGRTGELFF. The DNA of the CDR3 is TGTGCCAGCACCCCGTTGGTTATGGTCGGGGGTGGAAGGACCGGGGAGCTGTTTTTT.

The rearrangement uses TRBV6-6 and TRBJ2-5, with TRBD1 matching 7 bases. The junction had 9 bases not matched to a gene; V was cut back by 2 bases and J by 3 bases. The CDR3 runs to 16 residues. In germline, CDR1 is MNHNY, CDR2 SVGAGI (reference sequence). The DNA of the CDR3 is TGTGCCAGCAGTTACACATCTTCTGGGACAGAAGAGACCCAGTACTTC. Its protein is CASSYTSSGTEETQYF.

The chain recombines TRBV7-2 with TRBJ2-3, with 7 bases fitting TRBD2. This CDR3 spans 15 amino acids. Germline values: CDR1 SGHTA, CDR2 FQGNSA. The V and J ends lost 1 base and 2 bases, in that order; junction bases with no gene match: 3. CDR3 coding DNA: TGTGCCAGCAGCTTAGGGGGAGGGCCCACAGATACGCAGTATTTT. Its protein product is CASSLGGGPTDTQYF.

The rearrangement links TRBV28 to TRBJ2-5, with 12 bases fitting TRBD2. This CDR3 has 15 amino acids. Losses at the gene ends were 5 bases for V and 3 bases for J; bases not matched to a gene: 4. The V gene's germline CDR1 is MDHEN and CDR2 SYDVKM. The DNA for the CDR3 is TGTGCCAGCAGTCCCCTAGCGGGGGGGAAAGAGACCCAGTACTTC. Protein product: CASSPLAGGKETQYF.

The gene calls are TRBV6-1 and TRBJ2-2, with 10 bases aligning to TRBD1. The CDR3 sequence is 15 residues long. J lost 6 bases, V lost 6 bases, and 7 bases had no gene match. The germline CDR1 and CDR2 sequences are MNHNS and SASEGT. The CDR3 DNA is TGTGCCAGCAGGGAAAGACAGGGGGCGGCCGGGGAGCTGTTTTTT. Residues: CASRERQGAAGELFF.

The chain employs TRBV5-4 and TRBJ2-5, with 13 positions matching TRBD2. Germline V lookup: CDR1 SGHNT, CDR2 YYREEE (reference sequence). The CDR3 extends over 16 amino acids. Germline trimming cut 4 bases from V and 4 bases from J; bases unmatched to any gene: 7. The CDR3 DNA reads TGTGCCAGCAGCCGACGGGGACTAGCGGGGATAGAGACCCAGTACTTC. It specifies CASSRRGLAGIETQYF.

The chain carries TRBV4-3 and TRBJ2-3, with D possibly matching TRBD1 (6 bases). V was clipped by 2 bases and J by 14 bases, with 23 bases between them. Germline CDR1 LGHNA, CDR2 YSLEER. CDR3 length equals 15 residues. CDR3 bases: TGCGCCAGCAGCCAACCAACTCCCCCGACAGGTCCAACGTATTTT. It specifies CASSQPTPPTGPTYF.